This T cell receptor beta chain was observed in a study of regulatory T cells in long-lasting Graves disease. Construction of TCR beta libraries relied on iRepertoire HTBI primers and on Arm-PCR targeting CDR3 regions. TCRdb ran MiXCR on the multiplex PCR reads and lists one entry per CDR3 protein. The data show roughly 510,000 distinct CDR3 sequences, roughly 15% seen once. Noted time point: newly diagnosed GD, antithyroid drugs for less than 3 months. The TCR library used RNA extracted from PBMCs. The patients were enrolled through endocrinology in Xi'an, China. This sample was shared with a second study, whose subject was T cells in Graves' hyperthyroidism and ophthalmopathy.

The source is a man younger than 35 with Graves disease. The sample was peripheral blood mononuclear cells (PBMCs), taken at new diagnosis, from a patient treated with antithyroid drugs.

The CDR3 loop is CSARDRDRYNEQFF. As DNA, the CDR3 is TGCAGTGCTAGAGATCGGGACAGATACAATGAGCAGTTCTTC. The rearrangement uses TRBV20-1 and TRBJ2-1; 7 bases map to TRBD1. Germline CDR1 and CDR2: DFQATT and SNEGSKA (reference sequence). This CDR3 has 14 residues. V dropped 0 bases and J dropped 4; count of bases not matched to a gene: 3.